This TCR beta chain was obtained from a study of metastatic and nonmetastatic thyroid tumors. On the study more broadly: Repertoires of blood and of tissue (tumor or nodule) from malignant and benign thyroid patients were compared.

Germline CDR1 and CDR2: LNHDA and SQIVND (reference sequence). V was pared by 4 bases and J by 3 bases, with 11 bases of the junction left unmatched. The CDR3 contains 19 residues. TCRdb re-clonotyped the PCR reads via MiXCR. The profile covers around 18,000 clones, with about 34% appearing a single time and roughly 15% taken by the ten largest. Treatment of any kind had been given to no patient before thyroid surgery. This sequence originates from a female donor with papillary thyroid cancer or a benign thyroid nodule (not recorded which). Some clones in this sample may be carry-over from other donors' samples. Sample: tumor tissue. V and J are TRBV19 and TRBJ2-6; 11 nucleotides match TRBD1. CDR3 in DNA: TGTGCCAGTAGTACGCTGGGGACAGGGGGGTATTTTGGGGCCAACGTCCTGACTTTC. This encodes CASSTLGTGGYFGANVLTF.